Listed below are T cell receptor beta chains from one sample, sequenced in a study of blood T cell repertoires in COVID-19. Generated by immunoSEQ multiplex PCR, the TCRdb table keeps only in-frame clones and is missing some. This table holds 45,000 to 60,000 clones, 75% to 85% found once. Sequencing was performed on peripheral blood. The receptors were sampled from a human donor with acute or convalescent COVID-19. The donor label of this sample is uncertain. The CDR3 runs from the conserved cysteine through the conserved F or W. D genes are given only for firm matches. The listing skips clone size in some rows; elsewhere it reads once, few, many or a size class.

.	16	TRBD1	TRBV30	TRBJ1-2	CAWGRDRALSNYGYTF	TGTGCCTGGGGACGGGACAGGGCCCTTTCTAACTATGGCTACACCTTC
.	12	.	TRBV12-3/TRBV12-4	TRBJ2-1	CAGTGTYNEQFF	TGTGCCGGTACAGGAACCTACAATGAGCAGTTCTTC
.	14	.	TRBV5-5	TRBJ1-2	CASSLIQTTYGYTF	TGTGCCAGCAGCCTGATTCAGACAACCTATGGCTACACCTTC
once	11	.	TRBV12-3/TRBV12-4	TRBJ2-1	CASSLLNEQFF	TGTGCCAGCAGCCTCCTGAATGAGCAGTTCTTC
.	14	.	TRBV2	TRBJ1-2	CASSVESLNYGYTF	TGTGCCAGCAGTGTCGAGAGCCTCAACTATGGCTACACCTTC
.	15	.	TRBV28	TRBJ1-2	CASSFFDGGPYGYTF	TGTGCCAGCAGTTTCTTCGACGGAGGCCCCTATGGCTACACCTTC
.	15	.	TRBV7-8	TRBJ1-3	CASSLQADTGNTIYF	TGTGCCAGCAGCTTACAGGCCGATACTGGAAACACCATATATTTT
.	14	.	TRBV3-1/TRBV3-2	TRBJ1-1	CASSQGYYGTEAFF	TGTGCCAGCAGCCAAGGGTACTATGGCACTGAAGCTTTCTTT
.	16	TRBD1	TRBV19	TRBJ1-4	CASSFGQGGFFEKLFF	TGTGCCAGTAGTTTCGGACAGGGCGGTTTCTTTGAAAAACTGTTTTTT
.	15	TRBD1	TRBV19	TRBJ1-1	CASSMTGASNTEAFF	TGTGCCAGTAGTATGACAGGGGCATCAAACACTGAAGCTTTCTTT
once	12	.	TRBV2	TRBJ1-2	CASPGELGGYTF	TGTGCCAGCCCAGGGGAGTTGGGGGGCTACACCTTC
.	12	TRBD1	TRBV6-5	TRBJ1-2	CASRTTGEGYTF	TGTGCCAGCAGAACGACAGGGGAGGGCTACACCTTC
.	15	TRBD1	TRBV6-6	TRBJ1-2	CASTRIGPGGYGYTF	TGTGCCAGCACCCGTATAGGTCCAGGGGGATATGGCTACACCTTC
once	14	.	TRBV28	TRBJ2-3	CASTDNTDADTQYF	TGTGCCAGCACGGATAACACAGACGCCGATACGCAGTATTTT
.	12	TRBD1	TRBV27	TRBJ1-1	CASSLSGQGLNF	TGTGCCAGCAGTTTATCGGGACAGGGACTTAACTTT
.	14	TRBD1	TRBV18	TRBJ1-2	CASSPPGQDYGYTF	TGTGCCAGCTCACCACCGGGACAGGACTATGGCTACACCTTC
.	13	TRBD1	TRBV30	TRBJ2-7	CAWSVGDSYEQYF	TGTGCCTGGAGTGTGGGGGACAGTTACGAGCAGTACTTC
.	15	TRBD1	TRBV5-8	TRBJ1-4	CASSFLQGQDEKLFF	TGTGCCAGCAGCTTCTTACAGGGGCAGGATGAAAAACTGTTTTTT
.	17	.	TRBV12-5	TRBJ2-5	CASGLVLRSQGGETQYF	TGTGCTAGTGGTTTGGTACTCAGGAGTCAGGGAGGTGAGACCCAGTACTTC
.	15	TRBD1	TRBV5-5	TRBJ2-7	CASSFGTGGTYEQYF	TGTGCCAGCAGCTTCGGGACAGGGGGTACCTACGAGCAGTACTTC
few	15	.	TRBV6-5	TRBJ2-3	CASSRDKLGTDTQYF	TGTGCCAGCAGTAGGGACAAGCTCGGCACAGATACGCAGTATTTT
once	18	TRBD1	TRBV28	TRBJ1-6	CASSLEKGQGGDNSPLHF	TGTGCCAGCAGTTTGGAAAAGGGACAGGGGGGGGATAATTCACCCCTCCACTTT
.	18	TRBD2	TRBV10-3	TRBJ2-3	CAISEMQRTSGPTDTQYF	TGTGCCATCAGTGAAATGCAGCGGACTAGCGGCCCCACAGATACGCAGTATTTT
.	14	.	TRBV6-6	TRBJ1-5	CASTQGERNQPQHF	TGTGCCAGCACTCAGGGTGAAAGAAATCAGCCCCAGCATTTT
.	14	.	TRBV5-1	TRBJ1-5	CASSRSGGNQPQHF	TGCGCCAGCAGCAGGTCGGGGGGGAATCAGCCCCAGCATTTT
.	15	.	TRBV25-1	TRBJ2-1	CASRSPLSSYNEQFF	TGTGCCAGCAGGAGCCCCTTGAGCTCCTACAATGAGCAGTTCTTC
.	15	TRBD1	TRBV6-5	TRBJ1-5	CASTLQGDGNQPQHF	TGTGCCAGCACTTTACAGGGGGACGGCAATCAGCCCCAGCATTTT
few	18	TRBD2	TRBV7-3	TRBJ2-2	CASSLLAEANMNTGELFF	TGTGCCAGCAGCTTACTAGCGGAAGCGAACATGAACACCGGGGAGCTGTTTTTT
.	15	TRBD1	TRBV19	TRBJ1-2	CASTLGSTGTGGYTF	TGTGCCAGTACCCTTGGGTCGACAGGGACCGGTGGCTACACCTTC
.	12	.	TRBV28	TRBJ1-6	CASSYGISPLHF	TGTGCCAGCAGTTACGGGATTTCACCCCTCCACTTT
.	13	.	TRBV12-3/TRBV12-4	TRBJ1-3	CASSQGGRNTIYF	TGTGCCAGCAGCCAGGGAGGGAGAAACACCATATATTTT
.	13	TRBD1	TRBV7-8	TRBJ1-1	CASSLGDRGEAFF	TGTGCCAGCAGCTTAGGGGACAGGGGTGAAGCTTTCTTT
.	14	TRBD1	TRBV2	TRBJ1-2	CASTSGTARGGYTF	TGTGCCAGCACCTCTGGGACAGCCCGGGGTGGCTACACCTTC
.	12	.	TRBV6-5	TRBJ2-7	CASRDMYYEQYF	TGTGCCAGCAGGGACATGTACTACGAGCAGTACTTC
.	19	TRBD2	TRBV19	TRBJ2-1	CASNPGLAGGARSYNEQFF	TGTGCCAGTAACCCGGGACTAGCGGGAGGTGCTAGGTCCTACAATGAGCAGTTCTTC
.	17	.	TRBV9	TRBJ1-1	CASSVGEGGVRNTEAFF	TGTGCCAGCAGCGTAGGGGAGGGTGGGGTCCGGAACACTGAAGCTTTCTTT
.	14	.	TRBV5-6	TRBJ2-1	CASRFAASYNEQFF	TGTGCCAGCAGGTTTGCGGCCTCCTACAATGAGCAGTTCTTC
.	15	TRBD2	TRBV7-2	TRBJ2-1	CASSSGTSGSREQFF	TGTGCCAGCAGTTCAGGGACTAGCGGATCTCGGGAGCAGTTCTTC
.	14	TRBD1	TRBV2	TRBJ2-5	CATGQQGEQETQYF	TGTGCCACAGGCCAACAGGGGGAACAAGAGACCCAGTACTTC
.	18	TRBD2	TRBV5-1	TRBJ2-2	CASSLQGLAGGNTGELFF	TGCGCCAGCAGCTTGCAAGGACTAGCGGGGGGGAACACCGGGGAGCTGTTTTTT
.	16	TRBD2	TRBV18	TRBJ2-1	CASSPNSGTGGNEQFF	TGTGCCAGCTCACCTAATAGCGGGACTGGGGGGAATGAGCAGTTCTTC
.	14	TRBD1	TRBV6-5	TRBJ1-1	CASLPTGGSNEAFF	TGTGCCAGCCTCCCCACAGGGGGATCGAATGAAGCTTTCTTT
once	15	.	TRBV19	TRBJ2-7	CASSITVAAYYEQYF	TGTGCCAGTAGTATTACGGTAGCAGCCTACTACGAGCAGTACTTC
.	17	TRBD2	TRBV16	TRBJ2-7	CASSQPTGLAGAVEQYF	TGTGCCAGCAGCCAACCAACCGGACTAGCGGGGGCTGTCGAGCAGTACTTC
.	14	.	TRBV2	TRBJ1-1	CASSPRDYYTEAFF	TGTGCCAGCAGTCCCAGGGATTATTACACTGAAGCTTTCTTT
.	17	TRBD1	TRBV27	TRBJ2-3	CASSSGTGGSFTDTQYF	TGTGCCAGCAGTTCGGGGACAGGGGGCAGTTTCACAGATACGCAGTATTTT
once	14	.	TRBV28	TRBJ2-7	CASRPVGGYNEQYF	TGTGCCAGCAGACCGGTCGGGGGATACAACGAGCAGTACTTC
.	13	.	TRBV2	TRBJ2-7	CASSPSEFYEQYF	TGTGCCAGCAGTCCGTCAGAATTCTACGAGCAGTACTTC
.	15	TRBD1	TRBV5-6	TRBJ2-7	CASSQTGQANYEQYF	TGTGCCAGCAGCCAGACAGGACAGGCCAATTACGAGCAGTACTTC
.	15	TRBD2	TRBV18	TRBJ2-7	CASSPGVAGVYEQYF	TGTGCCAGCTCACCCGGGGTAGCGGGGGTATACGAGCAGTACTTC
.	17	TRBD2	TRBV29-1	TRBJ2-1	CSVEPGGRAVSYNEQFF	TGCAGCGTTGAACCGGGCGGGAGGGCCGTGTCCTACAATGAGCAGTTCTTC
.	13	.	TRBV29-1	TRBJ1-3	CSVLRDSGNTIYF	TGCAGCGTTCTTCGGGACTCTGGAAACACCATATATTTT
few	14	TRBD1	TRBV5-1	TRBJ1-1	CASSEGSGGTEAFF	TGCGCCAGCAGCGAGGGGTCAGGGGGCACTGAAGCTTTCTTT
.	14	.	TRBV5-5	TRBJ1-1	CASSQRTENTEAFF	TGTGCCAGCAGCCAGAGGACAGAGAACACTGAAGCTTTCTTT
.	16	TRBD2	TRBV28	TRBJ2-1	CASSSGGGLGYNEQFF	TGTGCCAGCAGTTCGGGAGGGGGACTAGGCTACAATGAGCAGTTCTTC
.	18	TRBD2	TRBV19	TRBJ2-3	CASSMERGVFFGTDTQYF	TGTGCCAGTAGTATGGAGCGGGGGGTTTTCTTTGGCACAGATACGCAGTATTTT